This T cell receptor (beta chain) appears in the sequencing data of a study of shared clonotypes between healthy human individuals. Points from the study as a whole: The low donor count limited represented genetic and exposure-history diversity.

To note about this clone: The target antigen is unknown.

CDR3 length equals 14 residues. CDR1 is LNHDA and CDR2 is SQIVND in the germline V gene (reference sequence). The V gene lost 7 bases and the J gene lost 1 base, with 10 bases spanning the gap. Generated by immunoSEQ multiplex PCR, the TCRdb table keeps only in-frame clones and is missing some. The sample contains about 2.4 million clones, approximately 94% of which appear only once. J is TRBJ2-2 and V is TRBV19; weak D call: TRBD1 (6 bases). The sample consisted of naive CD4+ T cells sorted from blood. Subset reported: CD45RA+ positively selected. The TCR sequence derives from a man between 18 and 29 years old in good health. The CDR3 here is CASMETGNTGELFF. The DNA of the CDR3 is TGTGCCAGTATGGAGACAGGGAACACCGGGGAGCTGTTTTTT.